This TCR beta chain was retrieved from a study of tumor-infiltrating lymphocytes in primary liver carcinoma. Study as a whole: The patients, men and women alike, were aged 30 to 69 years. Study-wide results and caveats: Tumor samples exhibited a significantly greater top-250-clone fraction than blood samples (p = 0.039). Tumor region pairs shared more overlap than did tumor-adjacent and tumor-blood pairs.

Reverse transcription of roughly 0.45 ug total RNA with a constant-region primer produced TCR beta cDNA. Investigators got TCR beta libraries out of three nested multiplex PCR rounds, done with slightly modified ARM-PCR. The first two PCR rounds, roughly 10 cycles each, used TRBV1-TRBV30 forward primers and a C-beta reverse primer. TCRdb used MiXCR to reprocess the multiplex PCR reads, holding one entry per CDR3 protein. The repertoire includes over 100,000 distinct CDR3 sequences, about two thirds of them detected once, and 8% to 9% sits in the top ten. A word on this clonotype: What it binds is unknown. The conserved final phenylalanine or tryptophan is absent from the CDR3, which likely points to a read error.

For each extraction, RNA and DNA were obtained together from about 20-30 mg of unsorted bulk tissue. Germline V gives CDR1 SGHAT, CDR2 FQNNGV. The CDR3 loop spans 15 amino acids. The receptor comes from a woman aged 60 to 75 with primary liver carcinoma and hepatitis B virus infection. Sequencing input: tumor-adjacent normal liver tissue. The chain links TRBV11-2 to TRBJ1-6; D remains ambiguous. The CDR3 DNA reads TGTGCCAGCAGCTTAGAAATAGGAGGCAATTCGCCCCTCCACGTT. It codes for CASSLEIGGNSPLHV.